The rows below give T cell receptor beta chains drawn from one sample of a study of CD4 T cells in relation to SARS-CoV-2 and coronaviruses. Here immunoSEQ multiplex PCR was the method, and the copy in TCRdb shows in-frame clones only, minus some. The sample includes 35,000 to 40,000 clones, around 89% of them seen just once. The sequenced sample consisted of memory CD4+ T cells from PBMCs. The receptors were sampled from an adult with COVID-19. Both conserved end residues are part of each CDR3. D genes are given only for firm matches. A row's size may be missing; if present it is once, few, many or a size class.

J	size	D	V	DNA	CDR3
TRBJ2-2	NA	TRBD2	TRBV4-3	TGCGCCAGCAGCCAGGGAAAAAAGCGGGGGGGTAACACCGGGGAGCTGTTTTTT	CASSQGKKRGGNTGELFF
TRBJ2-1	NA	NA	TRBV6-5	TGTGCCAGCACTCCTCGAAACAATGAGCAGTTCTTC	CASTPRNNEQFF
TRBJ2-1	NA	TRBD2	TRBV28	TGTGCCAGCAGTTTATCGGGGGGTCCTCGGGGGGAGCAGTTCTTC	CASSLSGGPRGEQFF
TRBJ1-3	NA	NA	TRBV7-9	TGTGCCAGCAGCCCCCGTTCGGGACATCTTGGCAACACCATATATTTT	CASSPRSGHLGNTIYF
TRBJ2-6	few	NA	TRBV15	TGTGCCACCAGCAGAGAGGGGGCGGGGGACTCTGGGGCCAACGTCCTGACTTTC	CATSREGAGDSGANVLTF
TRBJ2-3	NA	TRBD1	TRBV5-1	TGCGCCAGCAGCCCAGCCCCCGGGACAGACACAGATACGCAGTATTTT	CASSPAPGTDTDTQYF
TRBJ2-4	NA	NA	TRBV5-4	TGTGCCAGCAGCTCCGGCGGATCTCGGAACATTCAGTACTTC	CASSSGGSRNIQYF
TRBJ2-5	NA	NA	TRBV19	TGTGCCAGTAGTATTTTCGGGGGCGCGGAGACCCAGTACTTC	CASSIFGGAETQYF
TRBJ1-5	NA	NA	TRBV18	TGTGCCAGCTCACCCTCCGCCAGGGGAAGAATTCAGCCCCAGCATTTT	CASSPSARGRIQPQHF
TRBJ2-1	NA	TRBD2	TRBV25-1	TGTGCCAGCAGTGACCCGAAAAGCGGGGGGGCCCACAATGAGCAGTTCTTC	CASSDPKSGGAHNEQFF
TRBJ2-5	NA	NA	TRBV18	TGTGCCAGCTCACCACCAGGGACGGGGACCCAGTACTTC	CASSPPGTGTQYF
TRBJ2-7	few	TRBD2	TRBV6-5	TGTGCCAGCAGGGGGGGGTCCTCCTACGAGCAGTACTTC	CASRGGSSYEQYF
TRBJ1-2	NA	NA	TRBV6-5	TGTGCCAGCAGTTACTCGGGCCAGGAGAGCTATGACTACACCTTC	CASSYSGQESYDYTF
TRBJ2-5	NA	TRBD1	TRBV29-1	TGCAGCGTTGAGGGACAGGCCCCGGGAGAGACCCAGTACTTC	CSVEGQAPGETQYF
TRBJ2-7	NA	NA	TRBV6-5	TGTGCCAGCAGACCCGGAGGGGGATACGAGCAGTACTTC	CASRPGGGYEQYF
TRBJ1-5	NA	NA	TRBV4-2	TGTGCCAGCAGCCAAGAAGCGTCAGGGCTCAGCAATCAGCCCCAGCATTTT	CASSQEASGLSNQPQHF
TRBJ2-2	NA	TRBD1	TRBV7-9	TGTGCCAGCAGCTCCCGGGACAGGGGGTACACCGGGGAGCTGTTTTTT	CASSSRDRGYTGELFF
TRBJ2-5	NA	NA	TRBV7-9	TGTGCCAGCAGCTTAGGAGGCCACTCTAGCGAGACCCAGTACTTC	CASSLGGHSSETQYF
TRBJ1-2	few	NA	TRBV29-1	TGCAGCGTTTCAGGGAGCTACACCTTC	CSVSGSYTF
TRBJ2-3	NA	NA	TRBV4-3	TGCGCCAGCAGCTCCCTCCGGGCAGGCCAATTCGGAGATACGCAGTATTTT	CASSSLRAGQFGDTQYF
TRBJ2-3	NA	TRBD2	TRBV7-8	TGTGCCAGCAGCCTAGCGGGGGGGGGCGCAGATACGCAGTATTTT	CASSLAGGGADTQYF
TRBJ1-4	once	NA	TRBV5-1	TGCGCCAGCAGCTTGGGAGGGACATGGGGGATGGAACTGTTTTTT	CASSLGGTWGMELFF
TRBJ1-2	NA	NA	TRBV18	TGTGCCAGCTCACTGAATCGACAAGGCTATGGCTACACCTTC	CASSLNRQGYGYTF
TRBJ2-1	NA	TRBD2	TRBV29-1	TGCAGCGTTGAAGGGCTAGCGGGCAGAGTGAGCTCCTACAATGAGCAGTTCTTC	CSVEGLAGRVSSYNEQFF
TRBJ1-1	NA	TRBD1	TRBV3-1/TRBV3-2	TGTGCCAGCAGCCATCGGGACAGGGCGAGCACTGAAGCTTTCTTT	CASSHRDRASTEAFF
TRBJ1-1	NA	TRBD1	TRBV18	TGTGCCAGCTCACTACCGGGCGACAGGGGACCGAACACTGAAGCTTTCTTT	CASSLPGDRGPNTEAFF
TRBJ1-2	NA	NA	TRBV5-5	TGTGCCAGCAGCTTTTCCGAGCCTCTTAACTATGGCTACACCTTC	CASSFSEPLNYGYTF
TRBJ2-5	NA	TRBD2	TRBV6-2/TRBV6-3	TGTGCCAGCAGTAAATCGGGACTAACCCAAGAGACCCAGTACTTC	CASSKSGLTQETQYF
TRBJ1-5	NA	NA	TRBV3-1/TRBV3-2	TGTGCCAGCAGCCAAGCCGGGGCAAGTGGGCAGCCCCAGCATTTT	CASSQAGASGQPQHF
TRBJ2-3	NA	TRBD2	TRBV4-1	TGCGCCAGCAGCCATTTAGCGGGGGGGGCCGTCGGGAATACGCAGTATTTT	CASSHLAGGAVGNTQYF
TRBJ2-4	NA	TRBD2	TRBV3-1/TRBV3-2	TGTGCCAGCAGCCACACTGGAGTCGGCGGGGGGGCTACCAAAAACATTCAGTACTTC	CASSHTGVGGGATKNIQYF
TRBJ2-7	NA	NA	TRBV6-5	TGTGCCACGCGTAGTATCCTCAATCTTCCCTACGAGCAGTACTTC	CATRSILNLPYEQYF
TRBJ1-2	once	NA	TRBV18	TGTGCCAGCTCACCTGGGACTAACTATGGCTACACCTTC	CASSPGTNYGYTF
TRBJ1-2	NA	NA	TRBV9	TGTGCCAGCAGCGTAGGCGGGACAATCGCTGGCTACACCTTC	CASSVGGTIAGYTF
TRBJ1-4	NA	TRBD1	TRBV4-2	TGTGCCAGCAGCCAGGGGGGGGGACAGGATGAAAAACTGTTTTTT	CASSQGGGQDEKLFF
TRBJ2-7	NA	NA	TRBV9	TGTGCCAGCAGCGTAGGAACGGGACTCACCTACGAGCAGTACTTC	CASSVGTGLTYEQYF
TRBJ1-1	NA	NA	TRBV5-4	TGTGCCAGCAACTACAAACATGGCACTGAAGCTTTCTTT	CASNYKHGTEAFF
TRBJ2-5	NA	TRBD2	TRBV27	TGTGCCAGCGGAGTAGCGGGGGGGCGGGAGACCCAGTACTTC	CASGVAGGRETQYF
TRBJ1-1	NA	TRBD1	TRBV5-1	TGCGCCAGCAGCTTACAGGGGATGGCTGAAGCTTTCTTT	CASSLQGMAEAFF
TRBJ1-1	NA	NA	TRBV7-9	TGTGCCAGCAGCTTACAGGGAGGGAGCACTGAAGCTTTCTTT	CASSLQGGSTEAFF
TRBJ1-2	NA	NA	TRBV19	TGTGCCAGTAGGAAGCTTGACCCACCGCCGGGCTACACCTTC	CASRKLDPPPGYTF
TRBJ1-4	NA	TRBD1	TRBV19	TGTGCCAGTAGTATTGGGACAGGGGCTAATGAAAAACTGTTTTTT	CASSIGTGANEKLFF
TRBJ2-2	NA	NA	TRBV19	TGTGCCACATCCGGGGGCCTGAACACCGGGGAGCTGTTTTTT	CATSGGLNTGELFF
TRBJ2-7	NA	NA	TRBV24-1	TGTGCCACCAGTGATTATCTGGAGGGATGGGAGCAGTACTTC	CATSDYLEGWEQYF
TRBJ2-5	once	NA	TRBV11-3	TGTGCCAGCAGCAAAGAATTTGGGGGCCAAGAGACCCAGTACTTC	CASSKEFGGQETQYF
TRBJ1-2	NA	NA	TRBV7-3	TGTGCCAGCAGCTTAATAGGAGGGAATGGCTACACCTTC	CASSLIGGNGYTF
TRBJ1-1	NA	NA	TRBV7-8	TGTGCCAGCAGCTTGACGGTAGTGAACACTGAAGCTTTCTTT	CASSLTVVNTEAFF
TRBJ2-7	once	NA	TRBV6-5	TGTGCCAGCAGTTACTCTACGGACAGAAGCTCCTACGAGCAGTACTTC	CASSYSTDRSSYEQYF
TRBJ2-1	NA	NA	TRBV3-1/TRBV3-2	TGTGCCAGCAGCCTTCTAGCGCCGGACTACAATGAGCAGTTCTTC	CASSLLAPDYNEQFF
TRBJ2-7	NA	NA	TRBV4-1	TGCGCCAGCAGCCAAGATGGAAACCTCTGGGGGGAGCAGTACTTC	CASSQDGNLWGEQYF
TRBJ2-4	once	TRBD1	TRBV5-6	TGTGCCAGCAGCTTGGCCCAGGGGGACATTCAGTACTTC	CASSLAQGDIQYF
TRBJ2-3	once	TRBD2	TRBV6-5	TGTGCCAGCAGCCCCGGGGGGGGTACGCAGTATTTT	CASSPGGGTQYF
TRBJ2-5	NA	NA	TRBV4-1	TGCGCCAGCAGCCAAGTGGTCACGGTAGAGACCCAGTACTTC	CASSQVVTVETQYF
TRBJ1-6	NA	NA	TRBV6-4	TGTGCCAGCAGTCTCCAAATAAATTCACCCCTCCACTTT	CASSLQINSPLHF
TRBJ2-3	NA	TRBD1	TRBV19	TGTGCCAGTAGGGACAGGGGCGATACGCAGTATTTT	CASRDRGDTQYF
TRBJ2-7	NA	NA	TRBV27	TGTGCCAGCAGTCTGGAGCGGCCTACCTACGAGCAGTACTTC	CASSLERPTYEQYF
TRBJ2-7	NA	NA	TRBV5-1	TGCGCCAGCAGCCCATTAGCGGCTCAATACGAGCAGTACTTC	CASSPLAAQYEQYF
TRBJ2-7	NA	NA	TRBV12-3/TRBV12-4	TGTGCCAGCAGTTTGGTCCAACCCTACGAGCAGTACTTC	CASSLVQPYEQYF
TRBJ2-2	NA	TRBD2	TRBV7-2	TGTGCCAGCAGCTTAACGACACTAGCGGGGACCGGGGAGCTGTTTTTT	CASSLTTLAGTGELFF